The rows below give T cell receptor beta chains drawn from one sample of a study of breast tumors, draining lymph nodes, adjacent tissues. TCRdb reprocessed the multiplex PCR reads via MiXCR and lists one record per CDR3 protein. The sample has about 66,000 distinct CDR3 sequences; less than 50% are singletons. The sequenced sample was breast tumor tissue. These receptors were obtained from a female donor with breast cancer. Some clones in this sample may be carry-over from other donors' samples. Each CDR3 is given with its conserved first and last residue. D genes are given only for firm matches. Size values are once, few and many counts, or a class for expanded clones, and some rows have none.

V gene	J gene	D gene	clone size	CDR3 protein	CDR3 DNA
TRBV20-1	TRBJ1-6	TRBD1	many	CSARGRGDRVSYNSPLHF	TGCAGTGCTAGAGGGCGGGGGGACAGGGTTTCTTATAATTCACCCCTCCACTTT
TRBV9	TRBJ2-6	.	.	CASSRGGSPGANVLTF	TGTGCCAGCAGTAGGGGGGGGTCCCCTGGGGCCAACGTCCTGACTTTC
TRBV4-2	TRBJ2-4	.	many	CASSHSGEFAKNIQYF	TGTGCCAGCAGCCACTCAGGGGAATTTGCCAAAAACATTCAGTACTTC
TRBV5-6	TRBJ1-6	.	.	CASSLGVRPSSPLHF	TGTGCCAGCTCCCTGGGGGTACGGCCGTCGTCACCCCTCCACTTT
TRBV5-6	TRBJ2-7	.	.	CASSYRDSSYEQYF	TGTGCCAGCAGCTATCGGGACTCCTCCTACGAGCAGTACTTC
TRBV5-1	TRBJ1-6	.	.	CASSQGLRSPLHF	TGCGCCAGCTCCCAGGGTTTGAGATCACCCCTCCACTTT
TRBV15	TRBJ1-2	TRBD1	.	CATSRAGGVVGGYTF	TGTGCCACCAGCAGAGCAGGGGGCGTAGTAGGCGGCTACACCTTC
TRBV7-8	TRBJ2-6	.	many	CASSLEVAGSSGANVLTF	TGTGCCAGCAGCTTAGAGGTGGCGGGAAGCTCTGGGGCCAACGTCCTGACTTTC
TRBV20-1	TRBJ1-6	.	.	CSATLGGYNSPLHF	TGCAGTGCCACCTTGGGGGGCTATAATTCACCCCTCCACTTT
TRBV7-8	TRBJ1-2	.	many	CASSLTGYGYTF	TGTGCCAGCAGCTTAACGGGGTATGGCTACACCTTC
TRBV7-9	TRBJ1-2	.	many	CASSLSTFAETYGYTF	TGTGCCAGCAGCTTATCCACCTTTGCCGAAACGTATGGCTACACCTTC
TRBV12-3/TRBV12-4	TRBJ2-1	.	many	CASSLGLGGQHNEQFF	TGTGCCAGCAGTTTAGGATTGGGAGGACAGCACAATGAGCAGTTCTTC
TRBV2	TRBJ2-5	TRBD2	medium-sized	CASGASGRETQYF	TGTGCCAGCGGCGCTAGCGGGAGGGAGACCCAGTACTTC
TRBV6-2/TRBV6-3	TRBJ2-3	.	many	CASSGLTDTQYF	TGTGCCAGCAGCGGTTTGACAGATACGCAGTATTTT
TRBV7-6	TRBJ2-5	TRBD2	.	CASSFGGAGETQYF	TGTGCCAGCAGCTTCGGGGGGGCCGGCGAGACCCAGTACTTC
TRBV10-3	TRBJ1-1	.	.	CVVEGDPNTEAFF	TGTGTCGTGGAAGGAGACCCGAACACTGAAGCTTTCTTT
TRBV11-3	TRBJ2-1	.	.	CASSLRSTAINGQFF	TGTGCCAGCAGCTTAAGATCGACCGCCATCAATGGGCAGTTCTTC
TRBV29-1	TRBJ2-3	TRBD2	many	CSVEKRERGTDTQYF	TGCAGCGTTGAAAAGCGGGAGCGGGGAACAGATACGCAGTATTTT
TRBV19	TRBJ2-7	TRBD1	many	CASSPNRGAYEQYF	TGTGCCAGTAGTCCTAACAGGGGAGCCTACGAGCAGTACTTC
TRBV20-1	TRBJ1-2	TRBD1	.	CSATPRSWDRAGYGYTF	TGCAGTGCTACTCCGAGATCATGGGACAGGGCAGGGTATGGCTACACCTTC
TRBV7-9	TRBJ1-2	.	many	CASSSQTGLPNYGYTF	TGTGCCAGCAGCTCCCAGACAGGACTTCCTAACTATGGCTACACCTTC
TRBV19	TRBJ2-7	.	.	CASSIIGSGYEQYF	TGTGCCAGTAGTATAATCGGGAGTGGGTACGAGCAGTACTTC
TRBV6-6	TRBJ1-6	.	.	CASSQLGSLRNSPLHF	TGTGCCAGCAGCCAACTCGGGTCCTTAAGAAATTCACCCCTCCACTTT
TRBV2	TRBJ1-4	TRBD1	many	CASRNRGDEKLFF	TGTGCCAGCAGAAACAGGGGGGATGAAAAACTGTTTTTT
TRBV2	TRBJ2-5	.	once	CASSERVGTQYF	TGTGCCAGCAGTGAGCGGGTCGGGACCCAGTACTTC
TRBV7-9	TRBJ1-4	TRBD1	.	CASSSLDRGREKLFF	TGTGCCAGCAGCTCCCTGGACAGGGGGCGTGAAAAACTGTTTTTT
TRBV6-1	TRBJ2-3	.	.	CASGRDSTDTQYF	TGTGCCAGCGGCCGGGACAGCACAGATACGCAGTATTTT
TRBV9	TRBJ2-3	.	.	CASSGGITDTQYF	TGTGCCAGCAGCGGGGGGATCACAGATACGCAGTATTTT
TRBV11-3	TRBJ2-5	.	.	CASSLELATQETQYF	TGTGCCAGCAGCTTGGAACTAGCTACCCAAGAGACCCAGTACTTC
TRBV7-8	TRBJ2-1	TRBD1	many	CASSLTGYNEHEQFF	TGTGCCAGCAGCCTGACAGGGTATAATGAGCATGAGCAGTTCTTC
TRBV7-9	TRBJ2-1	TRBD2	many	CASTYSGGWYNEQFF	TGTGCCAGCACATATTCGGGAGGTTGGTACAATGAGCAGTTCTTC